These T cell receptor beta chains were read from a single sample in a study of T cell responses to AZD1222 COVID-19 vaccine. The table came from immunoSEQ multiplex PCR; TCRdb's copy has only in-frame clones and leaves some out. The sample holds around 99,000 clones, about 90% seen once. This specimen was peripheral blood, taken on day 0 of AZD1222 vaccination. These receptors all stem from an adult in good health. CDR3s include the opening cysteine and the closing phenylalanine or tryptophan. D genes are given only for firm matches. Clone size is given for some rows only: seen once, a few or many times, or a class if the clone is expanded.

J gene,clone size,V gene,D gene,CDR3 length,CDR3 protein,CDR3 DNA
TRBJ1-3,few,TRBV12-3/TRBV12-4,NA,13,CATRQYSGNTIYF,TGTGCCACTAGACAGTACTCTGGAAACACCATATATTTT
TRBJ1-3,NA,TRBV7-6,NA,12,CASRSSGNTIYF,TGTGCCAGCAGAAGCTCTGGAAACACCATATATTTT
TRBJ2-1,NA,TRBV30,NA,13,CAWAAPTYNEQFF,TGTGCCTGGGCAGCGCCCACCTACAATGAGCAGTTCTTC
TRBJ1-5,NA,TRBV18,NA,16,CASSRYQETGNQPQHF,TGTGCCAGCTCACGCTACCAGGAGACGGGCAATCAGCCCCAGCATTTT
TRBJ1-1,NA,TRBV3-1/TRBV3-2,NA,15,CASSRPGSGGTEAFF,TGTGCCAGCAGCCGCCCGGGATCAGGTGGAACTGAAGCTTTCTTT
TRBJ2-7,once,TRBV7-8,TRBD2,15,CASSMTSGGLYEQYF,TGTGCCAGCAGCATGACTAGCGGGGGCCTTTACGAGCAGTACTTC
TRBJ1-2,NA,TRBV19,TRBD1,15,CASSIESGQAGGYTF,TGTGCCAGTAGTATAGAAAGTGGACAGGCAGGAGGCTACACCTTC
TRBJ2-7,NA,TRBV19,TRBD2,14,CASSKAGGPGEQYF,TGTGCCAGTAGTAAAGCGGGGGGGCCCGGCGAGCAGTACTTC
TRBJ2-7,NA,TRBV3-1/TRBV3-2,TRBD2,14,CASSLRTSGYEQYF,TGTGCCAGCAGTCTACGGACTAGCGGCTACGAGCAGTACTTC
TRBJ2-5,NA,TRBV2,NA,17,CASSVRLASGTQETQYF,TGTGCCAGCAGTGTCCGTCTAGCCAGTGGGACCCAAGAGACCCAGTACTTC
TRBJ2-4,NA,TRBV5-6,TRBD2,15,CASSQTSGQRDIQYF,TGTGCCAGCAGCCAGACTAGCGGACAGAGGGACATTCAGTACTTC
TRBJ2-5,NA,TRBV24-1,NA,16,CATSTGAGAAQETQYF,TGTGCCACCAGTACCGGTGCAGGGGCCGCCCAAGAGACCCAGTACTTC
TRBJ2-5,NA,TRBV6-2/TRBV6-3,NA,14,CASSDRDFAETQYF,TGTGCCAGCAGTGACCGGGACTTCGCTGAGACCCAGTACTTC
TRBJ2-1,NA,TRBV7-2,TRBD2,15,CASSSTAGTSTEQFF,TGTGCCAGCAGCTCAACCGCCGGGACTAGCACTGAGCAGTTCTTC
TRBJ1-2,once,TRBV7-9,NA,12,CASSPPNYGYTF,TGTGCCAGCAGCCCCCCTAACTATGGCTACACCTTC
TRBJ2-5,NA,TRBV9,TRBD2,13,CASSNTGGETQYF,TGTGCCAGCAGCAATACGGGAGGAGAGACCCAGTACTTC
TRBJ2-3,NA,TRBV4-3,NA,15,CASSQEDNPDHTQYF,TGCGCCAGCAGCCAAGAAGATAACCCCGACCATACGCAGTATTTT
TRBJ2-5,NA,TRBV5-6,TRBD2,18,CASSLAWTSGGLDETQYF,TGTGCCAGCAGCTTGGCCTGGACTAGCGGGGGTCTGGATGAGACCCAGTACTTC
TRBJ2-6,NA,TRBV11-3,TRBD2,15,CASSPGGTGANVLTF,TGTGCCAGCAGCCCGGGGGGAACTGGGGCCAACGTCCTGACTTTC
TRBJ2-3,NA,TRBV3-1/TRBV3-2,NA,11,CASSQVDTQYF,TGTGCCAGCAGCCAAGTAGATACGCAGTATTTT
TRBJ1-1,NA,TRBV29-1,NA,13,CSVGGEMNTEAFF,TGCAGCGTGGGGGGGGAAATGAACACTGAAGCTTTCTTT
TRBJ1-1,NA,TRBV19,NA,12,CASKKTRAEAFF,TGTGCCAGCAAAAAAACCCGGGCTGAAGCTTTCTTT
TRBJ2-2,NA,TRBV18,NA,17,CASSPLEGLVDTGELFF,TGTGCCAGCTCACCACTGGAAGGGCTTGTGGACACCGGGGAGCTGTTTTTT
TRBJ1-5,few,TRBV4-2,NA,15,CASSQGGRNNQPQHF,TGTGCCAGCAGCCAAGGGGGACGGAACAATCAGCCCCAGCATTTT
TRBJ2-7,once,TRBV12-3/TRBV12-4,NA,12,CASSLHAYEQYF,TGTGCCAGCAGTTTGCACGCCTACGAGCAGTACTTC
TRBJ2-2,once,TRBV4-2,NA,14,CASRGGISTGELFF,TGTGCCAGCAGAGGGGGGATATCCACCGGGGAGCTGTTTTTT
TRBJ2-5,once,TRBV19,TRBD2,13,CASNSGAQETQYF,TGTGCCAGTAATAGCGGGGCCCAAGAGACCCAGTACTTC
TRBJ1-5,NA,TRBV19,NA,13,CASIFGGNQPQHF,TGTGCCAGTATATTCGGGGGGAATCAGCCCCAGCATTTT
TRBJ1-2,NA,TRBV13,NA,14,CASSSRGGNYGYTF,TGTGCCAGCAGCTCCCGGGGAGGAAACTATGGCTACACCTTC
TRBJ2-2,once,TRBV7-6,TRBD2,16,CASSPPGTSVPGELFF,TGTGCCAGCAGCCCCCCCGGGACTAGCGTCCCCGGGGAGCTGTTTTTT
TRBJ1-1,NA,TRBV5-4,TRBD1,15,CASSPQGARDTEAFF,TGTGCCAGCAGCCCTCAGGGGGCGAGGGACACTGAAGCTTTCTTT
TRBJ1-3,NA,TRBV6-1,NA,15,CASSEVGLSGNTIYF,TGTGCCAGCAGTGAAGTGGGACTCTCTGGAAACACCATATATTTT
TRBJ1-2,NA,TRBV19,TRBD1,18,CASSPLPGQVVLVGGYTF,TGTGCCAGTAGTCCCTTACCGGGACAGGTGGTATTGGTCGGCGGCTACACCTTC
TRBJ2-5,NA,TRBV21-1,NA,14,CASSSNRGLETQYF,TGTGCCAGCAGCTCCAACAGGGGGTTGGAGACCCAGTACTTC
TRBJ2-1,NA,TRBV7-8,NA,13,CASSLGTANEQFF,TGTGCCAGCAGCTTAGGGACAGCCAATGAGCAGTTCTTC
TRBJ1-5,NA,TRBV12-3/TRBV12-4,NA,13,CASSRDSNQPQHF,TGTGCCAGCAGCAGGGATAGCAATCAGCCCCAGCATTTT
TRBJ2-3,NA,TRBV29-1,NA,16,CSVEALDRRSTDTQYF,TGCAGCGTTGAAGCCTTAGACAGAAGAAGCACAGATACGCAGTATTTT
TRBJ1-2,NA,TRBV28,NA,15,CASSFAQGYSYGYTF,TGTGCCAGCAGTTTTGCACAGGGTTATTCCTATGGCTACACCTTC
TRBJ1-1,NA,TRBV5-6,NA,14,CASSLTRRGTEAFF,TGTGCCAGCAGCTTGACACGGAGGGGCACTGAAGCTTTCTTT
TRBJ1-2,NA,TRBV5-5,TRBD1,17,CASSLVADRPLPDGYTF,TGTGCCAGCAGCTTGGTTGCGGACAGGCCCCTACCTGATGGCTACACCTTC
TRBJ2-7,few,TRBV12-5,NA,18,CASGLAAIPGAKSYEQYF,TGTGCTAGTGGTTTGGCAGCAATCCCAGGGGCGAAGTCCTACGAGCAGTACTTC
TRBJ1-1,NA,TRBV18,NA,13,CASSTDGYTEAFF,TGTGCCAGCTCAACCGACGGTTACACTGAAGCTTTCTTT
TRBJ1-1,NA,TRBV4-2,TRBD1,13,CASSHRQGSEAFF,TGTGCCAGCAGCCACCGACAGGGATCCGAAGCTTTCTTT
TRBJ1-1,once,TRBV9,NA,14,CASSPTSGHTEAFF,TGTGCCAGCAGCCCTACTAGCGGGCACACTGAAGCTTTCTTT
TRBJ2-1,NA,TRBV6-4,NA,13,CASSDSATSEQFF,TGTGCCAGCAGTGACTCGGCAACCTCGGAGCAGTTCTTC